The 31 T cell receptor beta chains given below trace back to one sample, sequenced in a study of blood T cell repertoires in COVID-19. TCRdb keeps only in-frame clones here, not all; method: immunoSEQ multiplex PCR. The sample gives approximately 490,000 clones, around 90% of which show up once; about 0.65% is in the top ten. Sequences were obtained from PBMCs or T cells enriched from blood (not recorded which). Receptors were obtained from a young woman who had recovered from COVID-19.

The CDR3 DNA is TGTGCCAGCTCACCTCGATCAGGGTCTCCTTATCTGAATGAGCAGTTCTTC. It specifies CASSPRSGSPYLNEQFF. J is TRBJ2-1 and V is TRBV18; maybe TRBD1 (5 bases). The V end was cut by 3 bases, the J end by 7 bases, with 22 bases between. This CDR3 has 17 residues. CDR1 and CDR2 (germline): KGHSH, LQKENI.

The chain links TRBV2 to TRBJ2-3; TRBD2 matches 10 bases. V was pared by 5 bases and J by 5 bases, with 4 bases of the junction left unmatched. This CDR3 region has 14 residues. The V gene's germline CDR1 is SNHLY and CDR2 FYNNEI. The CDR3 here is CASSYTSGEDTQYF. As DNA, the CDR3 is TGTGCCAGCAGTTATACTAGCGGGGAAGATACGCAGTATTTT.

This chain joins TRBV12-5 and TRBJ1-3; no clear D. The V end was cut by 0 bases, the J end by 8 bases, with 14 bases between. Germline V CDR1 and CDR2: LGHNT, FRNRAP. This CDR3 has 15 residues. CDR3 nucleotide sequence: TGTGCTAGTGGTTTGGTACTAGGCACTCTAGACACCATATATTTT. Translating gives CASGLVLGTLDTIYF.

This clone has a single count. This sequence joins TRBV2 and TRBJ2-5; tentatively, D is TRBD1 (6 bases). Trimming removed 9 bases at V and 1 base at J, with 9 bases between. Germline lookup yields CDR1 SNHLY and CDR2 FYNNEI. CDR3 size: 12 residues. CDR3 nucleotides: TGTGCCAGTGGGACACTCCAAGAGACCCAGTACTTC. This translates into CASGTLQETQYF.

A single count supports this clone. This chain's CDR3 is CASSSTLTGTYEQYF. The CDR3, as DNA: TGCGCCAGCAGTTCTACCCTGACAGGGACCTACGAGCAGTACTTC. The genes are TRBV10-2 and TRBJ2-7; 7 bases line up with TRBD1. The CDR3 is 15 residues long. Per germline, CDR1 WSHSY and CDR2 SAAADI. V lost 5 bases to trimming and J lost 2 bases; unmatched junction nucleotides: 9.

V and J are TRBV3-1 (or the pseudogene TRBV3-2) and TRBJ1-4, with D unresolved. Deletions cut 1 base from V and 8 bases from J, with 5 bases between. The CDR3 has 12 amino acids. Germline V CDR1 and CDR2: LGHDT, YNNKEL (reference sequence). The CDR3: CASSQGREKLFF. The CDR3 bases are TGTGCCAGCAGCCAAGGCAGGGAAAAACTGTTTTTT.

The rearrangement uses TRBV5-1 and TRBJ2-1, with TRBD2 identical over 8 bases. V was clipped by 3 bases and J by 2 bases; unmatched bases: 7. The germline gives CDR1 SGHRS, CDR2 YFSETQ. The CDR3 runs 16 residues. CDR3 region: CASSSPPGGPYNEQFF. In nucleotides, the CDR3 is TGCGCCAGCAGCTCCCCCCCGGGGGGGCCCTACAATGAGCAGTTCTTC.

This chain links TRBV18 with TRBJ1-2; the D gene is possibly TRBD1 (5 bases). V was pared by 2 bases and J by 0 bases, with 16 bases between. This CDR3 has 17 residues. The germline CDR1 and CDR2 sequences are KGHSH and LQKENI. The CDR3 spells CASSPAREGTANYGYTF. The CDR3 nucleotides are TGTGCCAGCTCACCAGCCCGGGAGGGGACCGCTAACTATGGCTACACCTTC.

The CDR3 nucleotides are TGTGCCAGCACCCCAGGGTCAAATCAGCCCCAGCATTTT. Translating gives CASTPGSNQPQHF. The chain is built from TRBV21-1 and TRBJ1-5; the D call of TRBD1 is as the table states it, not checked on the DNA. TRBV21-1 is a pseudogene locus. CDR3 length: 13 amino acids.

This clone has only one observation. The CDR3 sequence: CASSPVRTYEQYF. The CDR3, as DNA: TGTGCCAGCTCACCTGTAAGGACATACGAGCAGTACTTC. The rearrangement joins TRBV18 to TRBJ2-7, with D possibly TRBD1 on 5 matching bases. Germline CDR1 reads KGHSH; CDR2 reads LQKENI. The CDR3 has 13 amino acids. Trimming took 3 bases from V and 4 from J, leaving 10 bases between them.

This chain connects TRBV6-5 to TRBJ1-2; a possible D gene is TRBD1 (5 bases). Trimming took off 2 bases at V and 8 bases at J, with 12 bases between the two ends. Germline CDR1 MNHEY, CDR2 SVGAGI. The CDR3 has 13 amino acids. The CDR3 loop is CASSYGQGDGYTF. CDR3 coding DNA: TGTGCCAGCAGTTACGGGCAGGGTGACGGCTACACCTTC.

This chain uses TRBV25-1 with TRBJ2-5; TRBD1 aligns across 7 bases. With 6 bases clipped from V and 3 bases from J, the junction kept 4 bases outside the gene matches. In germline, CDR1 is MGHDK, CDR2 SYGVNS. This CDR3 has 13 amino acids. Here the CDR3 reads CASSEDREETQYF. The CDR3 DNA follows: TGTGCCAGCAGCGAAGACAGGGAAGAGACCCAGTACTTC.

For this clone: The same CDR3 can be traced to other DNA sequences in this sample. This chain joins TRBV30 and TRBJ1-1, with D uncertain. This CDR3 comprises 13 residues. V was trimmed by 0 bases and J by 0 bases, leaving 5 bases between them. The germline gives CDR1 GTSNPN, CDR2 SVGIG (reference sequence). CDR3 nucleotides: TGTGCCTGGAGTGTACAGTTGAACACTGAAGCTTTCTTT. Translating gives CAWSVQLNTEAFF.

The sample holds one count of this clone. The chain links TRBV4-1 to TRBJ2-7, with TRBD2 identical over 7 bases. This CDR3 is 14 amino acids long. Germline CDR1 is MGHRA and CDR2 is YSYEKL. V dropped 6 bases and J dropped 6; count of bases not matched to a gene: 11. Here the CDR3 DNA reads TGCGCCAGCAGAAGCGGGGCCCCGGCGGGCGAGCAGTACTTC. Amino acid sequence: CASRSGAPAGEQYF.

This clone was picked up one time. The chain links TRBV6-1 to TRBJ1-2; TRBD1 might be the D (5 bases). Trimming pared 3 bases from V and 4 bases from J, leaving 6 bases between. Germline loops: CDR1 MNHNS, CDR2 SASEGT. There are 12 residues in the CDR3. This chain's CDR3 is CASSDRVYGYTF. The CDR3 nucleotides read TGTGCCAGCAGTGACAGGGTCTATGGCTACACCTTC.

The V and J genes are TRBV3-1 (or the pseudogene TRBV3-2) and TRBJ2-3; D uncertain. Germline assignment: CDR1 LGHDT and CDR2 YNNKEL (reference sequence). The V end was cut by 1 base, the J end by 3 bases, with 11 bases between. The CDR3 is 15 amino acids. In nucleotides, the CDR3 is TGTGCCAGCAGCCAAGTGCCAGAGAGGACAGATACGCAGTATTTT. This codes for CASSQVPERTDTQYF.

The chain links TRBV11-2 to TRBJ1-3; the match to TRBD1 covers 8 bases. The ends lost 4 bases at V and 8 bases at J; junction bases unmatched: 4. Germline V gene data show CDR1 as SGHAT and CDR2 as FQNNGV. The CDR3 runs 13 residues. DNA for the CDR3: TGTGCCAGCAGCTCGACAGGGGTAGACACCATATATTTT. It yields the protein CASSSTGVDTIYF.

This chain links TRBV18 with TRBJ2-7, with 7 positions matching TRBD1. With 3 bases clipped from V and 0 bases from J, the junction kept 8 bases outside the gene matches. This CDR3 comprises 16 residues. The V gene's germline CDR1 is KGHSH and CDR2 LQKENI. DNA for the CDR3: TGTGCCAGCTCACCTCAGACAGGGACGCGCTCCTACGAGCAGTACTTC. It yields the protein CASSPQTGTRSYEQYF.

This clone was counted a few times. The chain recombines TRBV6-5 with TRBJ2-1, with TRBD2 identical over 7 bases. Germline V lookup: CDR1 MNHEY, CDR2 SVGAGI. CDR3 length: 13 residues. After removal of 6 bases from V and 8 bases from J, the junction contained 7 bases not matched to a gene. CDR3 DNA sequence: TGTGCCAGCAGGGGACTAAATAGAGATGAGCAGTTCTTC. Its protein product is CASRGLNRDEQFF.

The J gene is TRBJ1-1, the V gene TRBV5-4; the D gene is possibly TRBD1 (5 bases). CDR1 is SGHNT and CDR2 is YYREEE in the germline V gene (reference sequence). The V gene lost 3 bases and the J gene lost 5 bases, with 20 bases spanning the gap. This CDR3 region has 16 residues. The CDR3 spells CASSSDSLPAGTEAFF. Here the CDR3 DNA reads TGTGCCAGCAGCTCAGACAGCCTCCCAGCGGGGACTGAAGCTTTCTTT.

The genes are TRBV11-2 and TRBJ2-1; 12 bases match TRBD2. CDR1 is SGHAT, CDR2 FQNNGV, per germline. V was clipped by 5 bases and J by 10 bases; unmatched bases: 9. There are 15 residues in the CDR3. The CDR3 DNA follows: TGTGCCAGCAGCCCTCGGACTAGCGGGGAAGGCGAGCAGTTCTTC. Its translation: CASSPRTSGEGEQFF.

The chain couples TRBV7-9 to TRBJ1-2; D may be TRBD1 (5 bases). Germline-derived CDR1 and CDR2 are SEHNR and FQNEAQ (reference sequence). The ends were cut back, 4 bases at V and 10 bases at J, with 22 bases in the middle. The CDR3 runs 15 residues. CDR3 coding DNA: TGTGCCAGCAGCTCGAACAACGTGGGGACGGGAGACTACACCTTC. Translated: CASSSNNVGTGDYTF.

The chain combines TRBV30 with TRBJ2-1; 9 bases align to TRBD2. CDR1 is GTSNPN and CDR2 is SVGIG in the germline V gene (reference sequence). Trimming took 0 bases from V and 4 from J; bases not matched to a gene: 7. The CDR3 consists of 16 residues. The CDR3 DNA follows: TGTGCCTGGAGTGTCCATGCTAGCGGGGTTTACAATGAGCAGTTCTTC. It translates to CAWSVHASGVYNEQFF. The full variable domain, rest sourced from reference TRBV30 and TRBJ2-1, is SQTIHQWPATLVQPVGSPLSLECTVEGTSNPNLYWYRQAAGRGLQLLFYSVGIGQISSEVPQNLSASRPQDRQFILSSKKLLLSDSGFYLCAWSVHASGVYNEQFFGPGTRLTVL.

The genes are TRBV12-3 or TRBV12-4 and TRBJ1-2; D is ambiguous. With 3 bases removed from V and 4 bases from J, the gap between germline ends came to 6 bases. The CDR3 runs 12 residues. Here the CDR3 reads CASSFPGYGYTF. The DNA of the CDR3 is TGTGCCAGCAGTTTTCCGGGCTATGGCTACACCTTC.

The V and J genes are TRBV9 and TRBJ1-4; D unclear. With 3 bases removed from V and 7 bases from J, the gap between germline ends came to 7 bases. Germline assignment: CDR1 SGDLS and CDR2 YYNGEE. This CDR3 is built from 12 residues. CDR3 sequence: CASSGNSEKLFF. CDR3 sequence (DNA): TGTGCCAGCAGCGGCAACAGTGAAAAACTGTTTTTT.

The rearrangement links TRBV5-4 to TRBJ2-1; 10 nucleotides line up with TRBD2. J gave up 8 bases and V 0 bases, and 8 bases lay outside the gene matches. Germline CDR1 is SGHNT and CDR2 is YYREEE (reference sequence). The CDR3 consists of 16 residues. CDR3 sequence: CASSLAKAGGQDEQFF. The CDR3 DNA is TGTGCCAGCAGCTTGGCCAAAGCGGGGGGGCAGGATGAGCAGTTCTTC.

The CDR3 is CASTLQGGHGYTF. CDR3 in DNA: TGCGCCAGCACCCTGCAGGGGGGTCATGGCTACACCTTC. The gene calls are TRBV5-1 and TRBJ1-2; TRBD1 agrees at 7 bases. Per the germline V gene, CDR1 is SGHRS and CDR2 is YFSETQ. V shed 6 bases, J shed 6 bases, and the junction held 8 bases outside the gene matches. The CDR3 length is 13 residues.

The chain recombines TRBV13 with TRBJ1-2, with 9 bases aligning to TRBD1. Trimming took 0 bases from V and 6 from J; bases not matched to a gene: 2. This CDR3 contains 14 residues. The germline V gene has CDR1 PRHDT and CDR2 FYEKMQ (reference sequence). The CDR3 region has the DNA TGTGCCAGCAGCTTAGGAACAGGGGGCGATGGCTACACCTTC. Protein sequence: CASSLGTGGDGYTF.

In the case of this clone: The junction does not match germline at one end; this may be a read error. V and J are TRBV5-1 and TRBJ1-1; D gene uncertain. The CDR3 consists of 14 residues. Germline CDR1 is SGHRS and CDR2 is YFSETQ. CDR3 protein: CASSVNPGNAEAFF. The CDR3 DNA sequence: TGCGCCAGCAGCGTCAACCCCGGGAACGCTGAAGCTTTCTTT.

The chain has TRBV28 and TRBJ2-2, with 8 bases aligning to TRBD1. The V gene's germline CDR1 is MDHEN and CDR2 SYDVKM. The trim removed 5 bases at V and 5 bases at J, leaving 13 bases unmatched. The CDR3 runs to 17 residues. The CDR3 nucleotides read TGTGCCAGCAGTCTCCTCGCGACAGGGGTGGCTACCGGGGAGCTGTTTTTT. Protein: CASSLLATGVATGELFF.

This clone was counted only a few times. This sequence joins TRBV7-9 and TRBJ1-1; perhaps TRBD1 as D (6 bases). The V gene's germline CDR1 is SEHNR and CDR2 FQNEAQ (reference sequence). The length of the CDR3 is 14 residues. Trimming took 5 bases from V and 6 from J, leaving 16 bases between them. As DNA, the CDR3 is TGTGCCAGCAGCCCCAGCGCCCAGGGGTCTGAAGCTTTCTTT. It yields the protein CASSPSAQGSEAFF. Full variable domain (outside the CDR3, taken from reference TRBV7-9 and TRBJ1-1): DTGVSQNPRHKITKRGQNVTFRCDPISEHNRLYWYRQTLGQGPEFLTYFQNEAQLEKSRLLSDRFSAERPKGSFSTLEIQRTEQGDSAMYLCASSPSAQGSEAFFGQGTRLTVV.